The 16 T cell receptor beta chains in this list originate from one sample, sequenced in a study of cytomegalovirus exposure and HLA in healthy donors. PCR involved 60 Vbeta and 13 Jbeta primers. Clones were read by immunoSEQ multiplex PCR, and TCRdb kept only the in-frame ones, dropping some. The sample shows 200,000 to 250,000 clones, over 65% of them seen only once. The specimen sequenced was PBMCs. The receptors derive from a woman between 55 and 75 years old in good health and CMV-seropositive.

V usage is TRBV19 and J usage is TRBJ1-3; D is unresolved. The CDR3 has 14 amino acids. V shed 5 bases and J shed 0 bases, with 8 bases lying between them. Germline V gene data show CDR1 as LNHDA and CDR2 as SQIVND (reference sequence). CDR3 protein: CASSQTSSGNTIYF. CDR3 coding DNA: TGTGCCAGTAGTCAAACAAGCTCTGGAAACACCATATATTTT.

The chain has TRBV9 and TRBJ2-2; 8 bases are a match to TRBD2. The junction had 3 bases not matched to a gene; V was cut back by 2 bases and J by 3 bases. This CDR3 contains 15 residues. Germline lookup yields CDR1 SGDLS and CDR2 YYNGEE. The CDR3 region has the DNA TGTGCCAGCAGCGTCAGCGGGGGATACACCGGGGAGCTGTTTTTT. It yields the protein CASSVSGGYTGELFF.

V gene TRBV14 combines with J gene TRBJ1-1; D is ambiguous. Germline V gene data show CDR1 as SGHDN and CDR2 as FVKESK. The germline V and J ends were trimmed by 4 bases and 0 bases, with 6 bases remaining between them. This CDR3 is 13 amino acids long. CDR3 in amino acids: CASSRALNTEAFF. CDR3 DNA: TGTGCCAGCAGCCGGGCCTTGAACACTGAAGCTTTCTTT. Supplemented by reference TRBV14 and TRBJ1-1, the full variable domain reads EAGVTQFPSHSVIEKGQTVTLRCDPISGHDNLYWYRRVMGKEIKFLLHFVKESKQDESGMPNNRFLAERTGGTYSTLKVQPAELEDSGVYFCASSRALNTEAFFGQGTRLTVV.

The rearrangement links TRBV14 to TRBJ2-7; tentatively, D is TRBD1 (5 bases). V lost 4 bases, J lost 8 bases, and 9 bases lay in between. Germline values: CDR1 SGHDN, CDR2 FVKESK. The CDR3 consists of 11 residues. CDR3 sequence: CASSPRTKQYF. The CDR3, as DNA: TGTGCCAGCAGCCCCCGGACAAAGCAGTACTTC.

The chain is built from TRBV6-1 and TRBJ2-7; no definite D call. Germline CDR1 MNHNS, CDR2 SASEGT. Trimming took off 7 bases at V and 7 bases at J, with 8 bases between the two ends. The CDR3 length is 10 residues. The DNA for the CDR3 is TGTGCCAGCATCCGCCGGGAGCAGTACTTC. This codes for CASIRREQYF.

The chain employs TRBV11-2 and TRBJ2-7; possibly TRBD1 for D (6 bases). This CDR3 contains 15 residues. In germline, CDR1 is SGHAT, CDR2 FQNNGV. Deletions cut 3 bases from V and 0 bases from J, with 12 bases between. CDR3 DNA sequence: TGTGCCAGCAGCTTTTGGGGGCAGGGCTCCTACGAGCAGTACTTC. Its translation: CASSFWGQGSYEQYF.

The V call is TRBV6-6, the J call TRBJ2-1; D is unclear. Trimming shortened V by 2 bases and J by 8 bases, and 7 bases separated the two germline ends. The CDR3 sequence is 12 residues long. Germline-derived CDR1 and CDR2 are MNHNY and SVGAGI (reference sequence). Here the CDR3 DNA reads TGTGCCAGCAGTTACCGAGGCCATGAGCAGTTCTTC. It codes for CASSYRGHEQFF.

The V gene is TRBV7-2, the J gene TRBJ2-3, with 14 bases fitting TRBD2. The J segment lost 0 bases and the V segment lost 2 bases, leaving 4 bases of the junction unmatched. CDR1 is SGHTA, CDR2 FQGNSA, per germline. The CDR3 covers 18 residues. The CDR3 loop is CASSLLTSGGASTDTQYF. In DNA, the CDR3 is TGTGCCAGCAGCTTATTGACTAGCGGGGGGGCTAGCACAGATACGCAGTATTTT.

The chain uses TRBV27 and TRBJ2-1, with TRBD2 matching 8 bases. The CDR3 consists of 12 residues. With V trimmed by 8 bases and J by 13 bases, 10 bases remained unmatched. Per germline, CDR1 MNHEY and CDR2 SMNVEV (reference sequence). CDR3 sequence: CASGAGRGPQFF. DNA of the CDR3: TGTGCCAGCGGGGCCGGGAGGGGCCCACAGTTCTTC.

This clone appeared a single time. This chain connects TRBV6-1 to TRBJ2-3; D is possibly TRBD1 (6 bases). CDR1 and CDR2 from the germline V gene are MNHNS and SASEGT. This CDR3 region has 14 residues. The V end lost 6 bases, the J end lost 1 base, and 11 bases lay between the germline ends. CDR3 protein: CASSVNRGTDTQYF. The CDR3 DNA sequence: TGTGCCAGCAGCGTAAACAGGGGCACAGATACGCAGTATTTT.

The DNA for the CDR3 is TGTGCCAGCAGCTTACTAGCGGGGGGGAGCTCCTACAATGAGCAGTTCTTC. Encoded protein: CASSLLAGGSSYNEQFF. The chain carries TRBV11-2 and TRBJ2-1; 12 bases map to TRBD2. V lost 2 bases, J lost 0 bases, and 2 bases stayed unmatched. This CDR3 spans 17 amino acids. Per germline, CDR1 SGHAT and CDR2 FQNNGV.

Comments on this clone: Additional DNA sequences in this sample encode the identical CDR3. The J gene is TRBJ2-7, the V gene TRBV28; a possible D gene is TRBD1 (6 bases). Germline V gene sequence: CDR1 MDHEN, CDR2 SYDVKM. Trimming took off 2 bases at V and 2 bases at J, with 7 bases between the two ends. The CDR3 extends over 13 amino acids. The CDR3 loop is CASSLGQTYEQYF. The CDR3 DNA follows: TGTGCCAGCAGTTTAGGACAGACCTACGAGCAGTACTTC.

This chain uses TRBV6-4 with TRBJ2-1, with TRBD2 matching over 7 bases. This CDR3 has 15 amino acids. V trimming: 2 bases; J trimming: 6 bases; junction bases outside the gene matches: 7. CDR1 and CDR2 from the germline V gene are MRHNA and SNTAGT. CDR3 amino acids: CASSDPTWTSNEQFF. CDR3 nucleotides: TGTGCCAGCAGTGACCCGACGTGGACTAGCAATGAGCAGTTCTTC.

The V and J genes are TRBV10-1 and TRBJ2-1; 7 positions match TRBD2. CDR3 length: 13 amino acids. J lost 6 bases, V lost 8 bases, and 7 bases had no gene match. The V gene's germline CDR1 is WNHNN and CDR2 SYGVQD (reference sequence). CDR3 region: CASGGRGFNEQFF. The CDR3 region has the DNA TGCGCCAGCGGCGGGCGGGGGTTCAATGAGCAGTTCTTC.

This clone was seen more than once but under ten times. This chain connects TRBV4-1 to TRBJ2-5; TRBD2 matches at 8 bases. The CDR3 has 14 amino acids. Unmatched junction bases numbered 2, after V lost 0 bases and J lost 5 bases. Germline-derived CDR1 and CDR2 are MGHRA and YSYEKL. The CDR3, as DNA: TGCGCCAGCAGCCAAGACGGGAGGGGGGAGACCCAGTACTTC. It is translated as CASSQDGRGETQYF.

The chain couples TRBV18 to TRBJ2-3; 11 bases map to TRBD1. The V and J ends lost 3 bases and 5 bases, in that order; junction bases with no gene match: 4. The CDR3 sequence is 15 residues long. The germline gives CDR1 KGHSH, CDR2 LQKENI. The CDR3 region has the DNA TGTGCCAGCTCACCTCAGGGACAGGGGGGAGATACGCAGTATTTT. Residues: CASSPQGQGGDTQYF.